This T cell receptor beta chain was identified during a study of blood T cell repertoires in COVID-19. Study-level background: COVID-19 samples from acute and convalescent phases originated in the United States, Italy and Spain. In each case, the material was cDNA or gDNA derived from T cells, B-cell-depleted T cells, or PBMCs.

Per germline, CDR1 SGHVS and CDR2 FNYEAQ. The V and J ends lost 1 base and 7 bases respectively, with 16 bases between them. The CDR3 runs to 15 residues. Source study methods: By means of reference gene primer amplification, nucleated cell counts were estimated. Assay used: immunoSEQ multiplex PCR; TCRdb lists only in-frame clones, some missing. That table gives V, J and clone size, and the DNA gave D and trimming. The sample shows about 61,000 clones, almost 90% of them seen only once. Sequenced input: peripheral blood. The J gene is TRBJ1-2, the V gene TRBV7-6; D may be TRBD1 (5 bases). This receptor was obtained from a woman between 45 and 65 years old with active or convalescent COVID-19. This CDR3 reads CASSLGQGSASGYTF. CDR3 DNA sequence: TGTGCCAGCAGCTTAGGTCAGGGAAGCGCAAGTGGCTACACCTTC.